The rows below give T cell receptor beta chains drawn from one sample of a study of T cell responses to AZD1222 COVID-19 vaccine. This table comes from immunoSEQ multiplex PCR, and its TCRdb copy is limited to in-frame clones, with some not included. The table includes some 150,000 clones, less than 90% detected once. The material sequenced was peripheral blood, taken on day 0 of AZD1222 vaccination. These TCRs come from an adult in good health. Each CDR3 is given with its conserved first and last residue. The D gene is left open where the match is weak. Some rows have no size entry. The others give once, few or many, or a class for an expanded clone.

d_gene,j_gene,v_gene,abundance,CDR3nt,CDR3aa
-,TRBJ2-2,TRBV24-1,few,TGTGCCACCAGTGATTTTCACAGCTCACCCGGGGAGCTGTTTTTT,CATSDFHSSPGELFF
-,TRBJ2-6,TRBV13,-,TGTGCCAGCAGCATTTGGAAATCTGGGGCCAACGTCCTGACTTTC,CASSIWKSGANVLTF
-,TRBJ2-5,TRBV5-1,-,TGCGCCAGCAGCTTGGGTGGTGGGGGCAAAGAGACCCAGTACTTC,CASSLGGGGKETQYF
TRBD2,TRBJ2-3,TRBV5-1,-,TGCGCCAGCAGCTTGCCAGCGGGAGGCGCAGATACGCAGTATTTT,CASSLPAGGADTQYF
TRBD1,TRBJ1-2,TRBV29-1,-,TGCAGCGGTAGACAGGGCGCTGGCTACACCTTC,CSGRQGAGYTF
TRBD1,TRBJ1-1,TRBV20-1,-,TGCAGTGCCTATAACAGGGGTGAAGCTTTCTTT,CSAYNRGEAFF
-,TRBJ1-3,TRBV7-2,-,TGTGCCAGCAGCTTAATGGCATCAGGAAACACCATATATTTT,CASSLMASGNTIYF
TRBD2,TRBJ2-3,TRBV4-2,-,TGTGCCAGCAGCCAAACTACAAGACCGGCGGGAGGCCCTGATACGCAGTATTTT,CASSQTTRPAGGPDTQYF
-,TRBJ2-2,TRBV7-3,-,TGTGCCAGCAGCTTAGAAGGCGTCGGGGAGCTGTTTTTT,CASSLEGVGELFF
-,TRBJ2-1,TRBV19,-,TGTGCCAGTAGTATTGGGGTGGTGGGCAGCAATGAGCAGTTCTTC,CASSIGVVGSNEQFF
TRBD2,TRBJ2-5,TRBV6-6,few,TGTGCCAGCAGTTACGACTTTCTAGCGGGAGAGACCCAGTACTTC,CASSYDFLAGETQYF
TRBD1,TRBJ1-5,TRBV2,-,TGTGCCACTACGGGACAGGGCGGACAGCCCCAGCATTTT,CATTGQGGQPQHF
-,TRBJ2-7,TRBV30,few,TGTGCCTGGAGTGTCCCTGGGCTCCGTACCTACGAGCAGTACTTC,CAWSVPGLRTYEQYF
-,TRBJ2-2,TRBV6-5,-,TGTGCCAGCAGTTCTCTCCCTTTGGAACCCGGGGAGCTGTTTTTT,CASSSLPLEPGELFF
-,TRBJ1-5,TRBV6-5,-,TGTGCCAGCAGTTTGGACATTTATAACAATCAGCCCCAGCATTTT,CASSLDIYNNQPQHF
-,TRBJ1-5,TRBV28,few,TGTGCCAGCAGTTTGGGAGGGAGGGGTCAGCCCCAGCATTTT,CASSLGGRGQPQHF
-,TRBJ2-2,TRBV28,-,TGTGCCAGCAGCCTGGGGGGGCGGGGGCGGAACACCGGGGAGCTGTTTTTT,CASSLGGRGRNTGELFF
-,TRBJ1-2,TRBV28,once,TGTGCCAGCAGTTTACTTGGGTACTATGGCTACACCTTC,CASSLLGYYGYTF
TRBD2,TRBJ2-1,TRBV19,-,TGTGCCAGTAGTATAGGGCTGTTGCTAGCGGGTAATGAGCAGTTCTTC,CASSIGLLLAGNEQFF
-,TRBJ1-5,TRBV3-1/TRBV3-2,-,TGTGCCAGCAGCCAAGGGGCGCATCAGCCCCAGCATTTT,CASSQGAHQPQHF
-,TRBJ1-5,TRBV28,-,TGTGCCAGCAGTTTATCTTGGGGGCAGCCCCAGCATTTT,CASSLSWGQPQHF
-,TRBJ1-1,TRBV5-1,-,TGCGCCAGCAGCTTGGATCTGGATGCGGGTGAAGCTTTCTTT,CASSLDLDAGEAFF
-,TRBJ1-6,TRBV7-2,-,TGTGCCAGCAGCTTTAGGCCCATCGAGAATTCACCCCTCCACTTT,CASSFRPIENSPLHF
TRBD1,TRBJ1-2,TRBV4-3,-,TGCGCCAGCAGCTACAATCACCTGACAGGGAATGGCTACACCTTC,CASSYNHLTGNGYTF
-,TRBJ1-1,TRBV5-1,-,TGCGCCAGCAGCCGAGGACAGAACACTGAAGCTTTCTTT,CASSRGQNTEAFF
-,TRBJ2-2,TRBV5-5,-,TGTGCCAGCAGCCCATGGGACACCGGGGAGCTGTTTTTT,CASSPWDTGELFF
-,TRBJ2-5,TRBV9,-,TGTGCCAGCAGCGTAGCTGGCGGTGAGACCCAGTACTTC,CASSVAGGETQYF
TRBD2,TRBJ2-1,TRBV3-1/TRBV3-2,-,TGTGCCAGCAGCCGCCGGCGGGGGGGGGAGCAGTTCTTC,CASSRRRGGEQFF
-,TRBJ2-5,TRBV7-7,-,TGTGCTAGCAGCCCACTTAATGGCCCTCAGTACTTC,CASSPLNGPQYF
-,TRBJ2-3,TRBV6-5,-,TGTGCCAGCAGTTACTCTCCAGCGCCTTGGGATACGCAGTATTTT,CASSYSPAPWDTQYF
-,TRBJ1-5,TRBV28,few,TGTGCCAGCACCTCCCCCGGGCAGCCCCAGCATTTT,CASTSPGQPQHF
-,TRBJ1-6,TRBV28,-,TGTGCCAGCACCTCGGGGTCGGCTTTATCCCTCCACTTT,CASTSGSALSLHF
-,TRBJ1-1,TRBV5-1,-,TGCGCCAGCAGCTTGGTGGGCAGGGGCCCGAACACTGAAGCTTTCTTT,CASSLVGRGPNTEAFF
TRBD1,TRBJ1-1,TRBV6-2/TRBV6-3,-,TGTGCCAGCAGTTTTCGACAGGGATCCACTGAAGCTTTCTTT,CASSFRQGSTEAFF
TRBD1,TRBJ2-2,TRBV28,-,TGTGCCAGCAGTCCGACAGGGGCTGGCACCGGGGAGCTGTTTTTT,CASSPTGAGTGELFF
TRBD1,TRBJ1-5,TRBV27,-,TGTGCCAGCAGTTTATTCGCCCAGGGGGCCGGCAATCAGCCCCAGCATTTT,CASSLFAQGAGNQPQHF
TRBD1,TRBJ1-2,TRBV11-1,few,TGTGCCAGCAGCTTGGCCGGGACAGGGTCCTATGGCTACACCTTC,CASSLAGTGSYGYTF
TRBD2,TRBJ2-2,TRBV28,-,TGTGCCAGCAGTCGGACTAGCGGGAGTGATATGGACACCGGGGAGCTGTTTTTT,CASSRTSGSDMDTGELFF
-,TRBJ2-3,TRBV14,-,TGTGCCAGCAGCCAAGATCTAATAGCATCAGATACGCAGTATTTT,CASSQDLIASDTQYF
-,TRBJ2-1,TRBV2,-,TGTGCCAGCAGTCAAACCCGACAGAGCTCCTACAATGAGCAGTTCTTC,CASSQTRQSSYNEQFF
-,TRBJ2-3,TRBV30,-,TGTGCCTGGAGTGTCTACAGAGCACGGGGTACGCAGTATTTT,CAWSVYRARGTQYF